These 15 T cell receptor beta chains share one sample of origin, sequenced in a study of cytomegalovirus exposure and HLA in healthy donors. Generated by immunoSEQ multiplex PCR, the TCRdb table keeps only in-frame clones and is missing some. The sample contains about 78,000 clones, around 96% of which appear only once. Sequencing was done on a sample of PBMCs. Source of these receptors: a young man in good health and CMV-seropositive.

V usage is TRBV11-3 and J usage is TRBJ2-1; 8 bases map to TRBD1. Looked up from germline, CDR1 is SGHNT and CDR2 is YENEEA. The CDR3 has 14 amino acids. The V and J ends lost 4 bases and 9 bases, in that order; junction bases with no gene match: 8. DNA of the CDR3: TGTGCCAGCAGCTACCGCTGGCAGGGGGCTGAGCAGTTCTTC. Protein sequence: CASSYRWQGAEQFF.

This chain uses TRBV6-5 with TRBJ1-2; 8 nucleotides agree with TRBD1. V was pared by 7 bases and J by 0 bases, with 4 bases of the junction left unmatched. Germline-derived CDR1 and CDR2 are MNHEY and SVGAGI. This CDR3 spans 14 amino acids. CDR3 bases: TGTGCCAGCACCGTACAGGGGGCTAACTATGGCTACACCTTC. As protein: CASTVQGANYGYTF.

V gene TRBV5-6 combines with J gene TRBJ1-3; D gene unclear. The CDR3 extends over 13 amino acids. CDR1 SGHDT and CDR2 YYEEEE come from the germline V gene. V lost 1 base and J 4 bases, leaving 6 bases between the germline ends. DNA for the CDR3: TGTGCCAGCAGCTTGCCTAACGGAAACACCATATATTTT. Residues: CASSLPNGNTIYF.

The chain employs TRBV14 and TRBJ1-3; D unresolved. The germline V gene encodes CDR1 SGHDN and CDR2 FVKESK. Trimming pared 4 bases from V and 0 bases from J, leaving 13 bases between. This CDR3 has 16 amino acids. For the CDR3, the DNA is TGTGCCAGCAGCCTCGCCTCGTCCTACTCTGGAAACACCATATATTTT. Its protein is CASSLASSYSGNTIYF.

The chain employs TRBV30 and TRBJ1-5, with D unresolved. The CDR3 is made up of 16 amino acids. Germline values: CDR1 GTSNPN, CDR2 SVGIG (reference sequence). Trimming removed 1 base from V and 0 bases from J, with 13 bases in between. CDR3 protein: CAWSGRGRGSNQPQHF. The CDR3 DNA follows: TGTGCCTGGAGTGGACGAGGGAGAGGTAGCAATCAGCCCCAGCATTTT.

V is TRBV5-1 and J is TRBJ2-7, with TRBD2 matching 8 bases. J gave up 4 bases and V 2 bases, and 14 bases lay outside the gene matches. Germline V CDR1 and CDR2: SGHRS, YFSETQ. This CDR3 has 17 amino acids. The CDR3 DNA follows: TGCGCCAGCAGCTTAATCCCCCGTCCGGGAGGGGCGTACGAGCAGTACTTC. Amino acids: CASSLIPRPGGAYEQYF.

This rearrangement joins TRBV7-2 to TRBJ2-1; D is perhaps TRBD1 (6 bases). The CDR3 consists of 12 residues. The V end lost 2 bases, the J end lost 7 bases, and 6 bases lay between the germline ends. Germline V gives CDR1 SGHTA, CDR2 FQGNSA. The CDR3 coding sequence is TGTGCCAGCAGCTTAAGGGGGAATGAGCAGTTCTTC. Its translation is CASSLRGNEQFF.

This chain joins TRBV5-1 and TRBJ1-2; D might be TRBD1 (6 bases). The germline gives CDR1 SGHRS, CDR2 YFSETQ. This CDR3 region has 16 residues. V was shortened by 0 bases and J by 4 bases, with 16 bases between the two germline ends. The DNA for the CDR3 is TGCGCCAGCAGCTTGGGTTTGGGACAACAATCCTATGGCTACACCTTC. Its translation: CASSLGLGQQSYGYTF.

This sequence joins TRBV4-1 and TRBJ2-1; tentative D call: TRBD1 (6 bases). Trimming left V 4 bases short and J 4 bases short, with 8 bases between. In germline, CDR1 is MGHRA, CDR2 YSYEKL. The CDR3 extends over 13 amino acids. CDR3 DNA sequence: TGCGCCAGCAGCCCTGGACAGTACAATGAGCAGTTCTTC. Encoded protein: CASSPGQYNEQFF.

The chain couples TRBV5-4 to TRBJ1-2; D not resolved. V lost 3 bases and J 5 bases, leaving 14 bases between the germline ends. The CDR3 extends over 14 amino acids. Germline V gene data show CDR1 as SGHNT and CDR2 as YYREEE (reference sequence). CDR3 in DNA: TGTGCCAGCAGCTCGCGGACTGAAATTTATGGCTACACCTTC. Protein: CASSSRTEIYGYTF. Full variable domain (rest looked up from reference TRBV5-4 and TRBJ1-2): ETGVTQSPTHLIKTRGQQVTLRCSSQSGHNTVSWYQQALGQGPQFIFQYYREEENGRGNFPPRFSGLQFPNYSSELNVNALELDDSALYLCASSSRTEIYGYTFGSGTRLTVV.

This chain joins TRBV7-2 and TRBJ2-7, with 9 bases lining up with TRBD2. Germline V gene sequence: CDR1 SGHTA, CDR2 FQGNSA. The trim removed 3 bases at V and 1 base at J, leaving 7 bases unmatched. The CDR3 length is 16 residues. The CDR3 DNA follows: TGTGCCAGCAGCTTTAGCGGGACTAGCTGGTCCTACGAGCAGTACTTC. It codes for CASSFSGTSWSYEQYF.

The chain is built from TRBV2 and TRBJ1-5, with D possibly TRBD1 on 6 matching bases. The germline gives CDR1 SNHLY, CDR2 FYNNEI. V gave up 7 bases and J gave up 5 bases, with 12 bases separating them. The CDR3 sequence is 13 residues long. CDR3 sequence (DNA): TGTGCCAGCAAAGGGACAACGGATCAGCCCCAGCATTTT. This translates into CASKGTTDQPQHF.

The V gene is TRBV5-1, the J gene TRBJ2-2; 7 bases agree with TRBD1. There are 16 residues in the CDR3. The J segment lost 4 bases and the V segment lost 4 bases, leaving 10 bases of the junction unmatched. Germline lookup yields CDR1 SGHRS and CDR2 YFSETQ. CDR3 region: CASSLQGSSTTGELFF. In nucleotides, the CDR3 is TGCGCCAGCAGCCTACAGGGGTCTAGTACCACCGGGGAGCTGTTTTTT.

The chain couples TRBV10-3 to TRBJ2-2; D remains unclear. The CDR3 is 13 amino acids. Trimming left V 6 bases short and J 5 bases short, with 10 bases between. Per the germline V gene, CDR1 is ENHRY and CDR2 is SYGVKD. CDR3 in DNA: TGTGCCATCAGGGCTGCACTAACCGGGGAGCTGTTTTTT. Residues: CAIRAALTGELFF.

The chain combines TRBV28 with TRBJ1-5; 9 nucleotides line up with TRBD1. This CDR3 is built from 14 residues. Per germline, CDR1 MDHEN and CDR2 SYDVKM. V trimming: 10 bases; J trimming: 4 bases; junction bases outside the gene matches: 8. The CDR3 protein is CAIAVGQGNQPQHF. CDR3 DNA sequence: TGTGCCATCGCGGTAGGACAGGGGAATCAGCCCCAGCATTTT. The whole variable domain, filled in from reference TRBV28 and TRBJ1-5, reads DVKVTQSSRYLVKRTGEKVFLECVQDMDHENMFWYRQDPGLGLRLIYFSYDVKMKEKGDIPEGYSVSREKKERFSLILESASTNQTSMYLCAIAVGQGNQPQHFGDGTRLSIL.